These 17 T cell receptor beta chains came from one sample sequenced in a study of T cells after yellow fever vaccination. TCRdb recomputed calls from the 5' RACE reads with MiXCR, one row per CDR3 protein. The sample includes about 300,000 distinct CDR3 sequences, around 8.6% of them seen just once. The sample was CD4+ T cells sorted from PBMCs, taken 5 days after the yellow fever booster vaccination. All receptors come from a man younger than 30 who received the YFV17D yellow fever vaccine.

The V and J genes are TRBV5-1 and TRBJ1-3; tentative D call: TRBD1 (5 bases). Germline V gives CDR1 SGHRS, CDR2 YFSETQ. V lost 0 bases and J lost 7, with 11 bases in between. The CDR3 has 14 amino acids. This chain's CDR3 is CASSLGDYGNTIYF. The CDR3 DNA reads TGCGCCAGCAGCTTGGGGGACTACGGGAACACCATATATTTT.

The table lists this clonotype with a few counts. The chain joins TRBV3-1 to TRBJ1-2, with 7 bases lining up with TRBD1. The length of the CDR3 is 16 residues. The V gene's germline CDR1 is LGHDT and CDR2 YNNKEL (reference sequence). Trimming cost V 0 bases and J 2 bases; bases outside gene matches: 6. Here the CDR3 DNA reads TGTGCCAGCAGCCAAGACAGGGGGATGGGCAACTATGGCTACACCTTC. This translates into CASSQDRGMGNYGYTF.

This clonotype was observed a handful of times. Written as DNA, the CDR3 is TGTGCCACCTATGCGCAGGTTGATGAGCAGTTCTTC. Residues: CATYAQVDEQFF. The chain is built from TRBV6-5 and TRBJ2-1; unclear D gene. The germline V gene encodes CDR1 MNHEY and CDR2 SVGAGI. This CDR3 is 12 amino acids long. V shed 10 bases and J shed 8 bases, with 15 bases lying between them.

As DNA, the CDR3 is TGCAGTGCTAGAGTCCAGGAGGTAAGAGGGACTGAAGCTTTCTTT. Its translation: CSARVQEVRGTEAFF. The chain joins TRBV20-1 to TRBJ1-1; no clear D gene. Germline V gene lookup returns CDR1 DFQATT and CDR2 SNEGSKA (reference sequence). Trimming left V 1 base short and J 5 bases short, with 17 bases between. This CDR3 contains 15 residues.

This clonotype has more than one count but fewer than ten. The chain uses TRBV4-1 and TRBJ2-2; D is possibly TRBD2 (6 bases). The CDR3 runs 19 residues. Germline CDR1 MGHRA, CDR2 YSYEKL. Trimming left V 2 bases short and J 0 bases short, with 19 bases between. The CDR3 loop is CASSQPLGGSPSNTGELFF. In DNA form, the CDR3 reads TGCGCCAGCAGCCAACCCCTCGGGGGTAGCCCTTCGAACACCGGGGAGCTGTTTTTT.

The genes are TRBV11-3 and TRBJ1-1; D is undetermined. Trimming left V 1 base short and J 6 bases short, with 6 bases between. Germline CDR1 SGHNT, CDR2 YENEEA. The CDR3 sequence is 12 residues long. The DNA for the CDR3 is TGTGCCAGCAGCTTAGCTGGGCCTGAAGCTTTCTTT. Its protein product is CASSLAGPEAFF.

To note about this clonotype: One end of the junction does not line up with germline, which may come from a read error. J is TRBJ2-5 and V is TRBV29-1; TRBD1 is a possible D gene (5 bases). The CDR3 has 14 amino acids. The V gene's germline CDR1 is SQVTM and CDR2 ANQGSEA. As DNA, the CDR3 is TGCGGCGTTACCCCAGGGTCAGAGCGAGAGACCCAGTACTTC. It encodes CGVTPGSERETQYF. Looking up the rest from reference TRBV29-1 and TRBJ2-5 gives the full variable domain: SAVISQKPSRDICQRGTSLTIQCQVDSQVTMMFWYRQQPGQSLTLIATANQGSEATYESGFVIDKFPISRPNLTFSTLTVSNMSPEDSSIYLCGVTPGSERETQYFGPGTRLLVL.

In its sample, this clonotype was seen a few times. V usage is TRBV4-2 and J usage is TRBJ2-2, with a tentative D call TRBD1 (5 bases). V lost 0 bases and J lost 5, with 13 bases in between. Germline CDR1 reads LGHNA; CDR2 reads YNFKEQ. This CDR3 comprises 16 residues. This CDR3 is CASSQELVAGTGELFF. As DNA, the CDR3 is TGTGCCAGCAGCCAAGAGTTGGTAGCAGGGACCGGGGAGCTGTTTTTT.

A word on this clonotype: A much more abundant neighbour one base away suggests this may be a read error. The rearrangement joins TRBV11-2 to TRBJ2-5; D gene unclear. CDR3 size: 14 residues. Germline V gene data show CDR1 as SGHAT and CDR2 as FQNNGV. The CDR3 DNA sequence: TGTGTCAGCAGCTTAATCTCCTGGCGAGAGACCCAGTACTTC. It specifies CVSSLISWRETQYF. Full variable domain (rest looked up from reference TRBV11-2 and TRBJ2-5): EAGVAQSPRYKIIEKRQSVAFWCNPISGHATLYWYQQILGQGPKLLIQFQNNGVVDDSQLPKDRFSAERLKGVDSTLKIQPAKLEDSAVYLCVSSLISWRETQYFGPGTRLLVL.

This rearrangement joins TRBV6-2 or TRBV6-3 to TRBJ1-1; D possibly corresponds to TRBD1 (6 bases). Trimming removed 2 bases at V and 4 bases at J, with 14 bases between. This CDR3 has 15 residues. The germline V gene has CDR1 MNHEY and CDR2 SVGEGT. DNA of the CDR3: TGTGCCAGCAGTTACATGGGGGCTGGTGTCACTGAAGCTTTCTTT. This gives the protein CASSYMGAGVTEAFF.

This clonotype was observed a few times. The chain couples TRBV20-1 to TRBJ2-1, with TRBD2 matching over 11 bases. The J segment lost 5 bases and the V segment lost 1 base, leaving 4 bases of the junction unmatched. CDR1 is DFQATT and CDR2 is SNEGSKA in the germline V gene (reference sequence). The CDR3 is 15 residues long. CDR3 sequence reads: CSARATSGGHNEQFF. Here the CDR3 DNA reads TGCAGTGCTAGAGCTACTAGCGGGGGCCACAATGAGCAGTTCTTC.

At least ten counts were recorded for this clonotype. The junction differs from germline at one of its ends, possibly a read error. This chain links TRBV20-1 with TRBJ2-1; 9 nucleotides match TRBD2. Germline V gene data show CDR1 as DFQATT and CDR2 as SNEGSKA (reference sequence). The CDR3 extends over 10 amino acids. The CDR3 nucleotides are TGCAGTGCTTCCCGGAGCGGGGGGATCTTC. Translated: CSASRSGGIF.

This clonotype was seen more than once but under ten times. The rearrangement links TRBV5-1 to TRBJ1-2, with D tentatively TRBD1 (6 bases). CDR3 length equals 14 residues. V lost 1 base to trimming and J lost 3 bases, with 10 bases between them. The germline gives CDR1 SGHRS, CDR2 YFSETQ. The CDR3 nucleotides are TGCGCCAGCAGCTTGCAGGCAGGGGACTATGGCTACACCTTC. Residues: CASSLQAGDYGYTF.

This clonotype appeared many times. This CDR3 is CASSWTSEETQYF. In DNA form, the CDR3 reads TGTGCCAGCAGCTGGACTAGCGAAGAGACCCAGTACTTC. The chain links TRBV6-5 to TRBJ2-5, with 9 bases identical to TRBD2. V shed 6 bases, J shed 3 bases, and the junction held 2 bases outside the gene matches. Germline lookup yields CDR1 MNHEY and CDR2 SVGAGI. The CDR3 is 13 residues long.

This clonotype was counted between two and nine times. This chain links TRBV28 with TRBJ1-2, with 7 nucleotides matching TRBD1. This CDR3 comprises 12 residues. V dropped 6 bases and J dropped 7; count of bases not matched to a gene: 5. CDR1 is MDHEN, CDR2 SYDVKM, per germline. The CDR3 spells CASSWTGGGYTF. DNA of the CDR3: TGTGCCAGCAGCTGGACAGGAGGTGGCTACACCTTC.

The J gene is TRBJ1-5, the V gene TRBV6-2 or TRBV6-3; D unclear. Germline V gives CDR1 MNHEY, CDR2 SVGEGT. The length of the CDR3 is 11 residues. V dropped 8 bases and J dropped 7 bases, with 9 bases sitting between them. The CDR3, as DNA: TGTGCCAGCGGCGGCGAGCAGCCCCAGCATTTT. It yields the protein CASGGEQPQHF.

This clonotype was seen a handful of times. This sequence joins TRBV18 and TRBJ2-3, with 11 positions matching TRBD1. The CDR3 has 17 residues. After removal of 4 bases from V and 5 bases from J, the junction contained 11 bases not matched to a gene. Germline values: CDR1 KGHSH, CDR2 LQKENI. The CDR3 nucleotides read TGTGCCAGCTCACTAAACCCCGGGACAGGGGGAGAAGATACGCAGTATTTT. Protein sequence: CASSLNPGTGGEDTQYF. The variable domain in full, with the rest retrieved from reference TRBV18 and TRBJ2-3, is NAGVMQNPRHLVRRRGQEARLRCSPMKGHSHVYWYRQLPEEGLKFMVYLQKENIIDESGMPKERFSAEFPKEGPSILRIQQVVRGDSAAYFCASSLNPGTGGEDTQYFGPGTRLTVL.